The sequence of this T cell receptor beta chain was determined in a study of CD8 T cells in ankylosing spondylitis. The CDR3 has 14 amino acids. After removal of 6 bases from V and 6 bases from J, the junction contained 8 bases not matched to a gene. Germline CDR1 reads SGHRS; CDR2 reads YFSETQ. This clonotype was picked up a small number of times. Its antigen remains unidentified. In making TCR beta libraries, quantitative 5'-RACE with molecular barcodes was used. TCRdb passed the 5' RACE reads through MiXCR, listing each CDR3 protein once. Here the sample spans 350,000 to 550,000 distinct CDR3 sequences, about 25% being singletons. Study-level results: Disease-associated clones were reportedly significantly overrepresented in matched ankylosing spondylitis synovial fluid. Some of the motif variants had earlier been found in reactive arthritis patients' fluid and blood. Researchers report that disease-linked clones proved CD8+ and relatively rare in peripheral blood. Typical of ankylosing spondylitis blood, it appeared, was a TCR beta motif of several highly homologous variants.

The sequence was collected from a male donor with ankylosing spondylitis. The chain couples TRBV5-1 to TRBJ1-4, with TRBD1 identical over 7 bases. Specimen: blood, either unsorted or a sorted T cell fraction (not recorded which). Here the CDR3 DNA reads TGCGCCAGCACGAGACAGGGTACGGATGAAAAACTGTTTTTT. Amino acids: CASTRQGTDEKLFF.